The sequence of this TCR beta chain was determined in a study of CD8 T cells in ankylosing spondylitis. Trimming took 1 base from V and 6 from J, leaving 10 bases between them. The CDR3 is 14 amino acids. Germline V gene sequence: CDR1 LGHNA, CDR2 YSLEER. This clonotype has only a few counts. Using its own MiXCR run on the 5' RACE reads, TCRdb lists one record per CDR3 protein. Of just over 300,000 distinct CDR3 sequences listed, under 25% are singletons. The sequenced sample consisted of blood, either unsorted or a sorted T cell fraction (not recorded which). This sequence was found in a female donor with ankylosing spondylitis or in good health (not recorded which). The V and J genes are TRBV4-3 and TRBJ2-1, with D hard to call. The CDR3 reads CASSQARHGNEQFF. The CDR3 bases are TGCGCCAGCAGCCAAGCCCGACACGGCAATGAGCAGTTCTTC.